The 14 T cell receptor beta chains listed next were all sequenced from one sample in a study of T cells in Graves' hyperthyroidism and ophthalmopathy. TCR beta CDR3 regions were amplified from RNA. The HTBI primer set served for first-round RT-PCR of the TCR CDR3. TCRdb re-called the multiplex PCR reads with MiXCR, one entry per CDR3 protein. The sample lists 250,000 to 300,000 distinct CDR3 sequences, approximately 14% occurring once. Sequences were obtained from blood. The receptor source for this set is a woman between 40 and 55 years old with Graves' hyperthyroidism.

The chain combines TRBV18 with TRBJ2-1, with 8 bases matching TRBD1. Per germline, CDR1 KGHSH and CDR2 LQKENI. The CDR3 has 15 amino acids. Losses at the gene ends were 1 base for V and 4 bases for J; bases not matched to a gene: 3. The CDR3 loop is CASSPRGTGYNEQFF. The CDR3, as DNA: TGTGCCAGCTCACCACGGGGGACAGGATACAATGAGCAGTTCTTC.

To note about this clonotype: A much larger clone sits a single nucleotide away, making a read error possible. The rearrangement uses TRBV28 and TRBJ2-7, with D perhaps TRBD2 (7 bases). The CDR3 covers 15 residues. CDR1 and CDR2 from the germline V gene are MDHEN and SYDVKM. The V gene lost 1 base and the J gene lost 6 bases, with 16 bases spanning the gap. The CDR3 DNA reads TGTGCCAGCAGTTTATCGGGGGGCGTGGCCCCCGAGCAGTACTTC. Protein sequence: CASSLSGGVAPEQYF.

This clonotype was recorded at least ten times. This chain joins TRBV6-1 and TRBJ1-3; TRBD1 matches at 8 bases. This CDR3 comprises 13 residues. Germline V lookup: CDR1 MNHNS, CDR2 SASEGT. Unmatched junction bases numbered 1, after V lost 2 bases and J lost 7 bases. CDR3 region: CASSEHRGNTIYF. The CDR3 nucleotides are TGTGCCAGCAGTGAACACAGGGGGAACACCATATATTTT.

This clonotype has ten or more counts. This rearrangement joins TRBV28 to TRBJ1-5; maybe TRBD1 (6 bases). From germline, CDR1 is MDHEN and CDR2 SYDVKM. The CDR3 totals 16 residues. The germline V and J ends were trimmed by 2 bases and 5 bases, with 16 bases remaining between them. CDR3 region: CASSLPSGQWDQPQHF. DNA for the CDR3: TGTGCCAGCAGTTTACCCTCTGGACAGTGGGATCAGCCCCAGCATTTT.

This clonotype was seen repeatedly, ten times or more. The CDR3, as DNA: TGTGCCAGCAGCCAGGCCTTGGCCCATAGCAATGAGCAGTTCTTC. Its protein is CASSQALAHSNEQFF. V is TRBV3-1 and J is TRBJ2-1, with D unclear. The V end was cut by 3 bases, the J end by 6 bases, with 15 bases between. Germline values: CDR1 LGHDT, CDR2 YNNKEL (reference sequence). The CDR3 is 15 amino acids.

This clonotype was counted many times. V gene TRBV19 combines with J gene TRBJ2-1, with TRBD2 identical over 13 bases. The CDR3 sequence is 19 residues long. The junction had 8 bases not matched to a gene; V was cut back by 3 bases and J by 0 bases. Germline loops: CDR1 LNHDA, CDR2 SQIVND (reference sequence). The CDR3 reads CASSIPGLAGPSSYNEQFF. CDR3 sequence (DNA): TGTGCCAGTAGTATCCCGGGACTAGCGGGACCAAGCTCCTACAATGAGCAGTTCTTC. Full variable domain (missing parts from reference TRBV19 and TRBJ2-1): DGGITQSPKYLFRKEGQNVTLSCEQNLNHDAMYWYRQDPGQGLRLIYYSQIVNDFQKGDIAEGYSVSREKKESFPLTVTSAQKNPTAFYLCASSIPGLAGPSSYNEQFFGPGTRLTVL.

This clonotype was seen many times. The chain joins TRBV29-1 to TRBJ1-2; the match to TRBD1 covers 10 bases. V lost 0 bases and J lost 4; bases outside the gene matches: 5. CDR3 size: 15 residues. Germline CDR1 reads SQVTM; CDR2 reads ANQGSEA. CDR3 in DNA: TGCAGCGTTGAAGATCCTAGGACAGGGGGCTATGGCTACACCTTC. It translates to CSVEDPRTGGYGYTF.

Many counts were recorded for this clonotype. Mismatch with germline at one junction end may stem from a read error. The V call is TRBV12-3 or TRBV12-4, the J call TRBJ2-1; the match to TRBD1 covers 7 bases. This CDR3 comprises 14 residues. As DNA, the CDR3 is TGTGCCAGCAGTCCTAACCGACAGGGTAATGAGCAGCTCTTC. Translation: CASSPNRQGNEQLF.

At least ten counts were recorded for this clonotype. The V call is TRBV12-3 or TRBV12-4, the J call TRBJ2-1, with D unresolved. The CDR3 length is 13 residues. Trimming removed 3 bases at V and 5 bases at J, with 8 bases between. CDR3 DNA: TGTGCCAGCAGTTTCGGGCGAGACAATGAGCAGTTCTTC. It codes for CASSFGRDNEQFF.

Ten or more counts support this clonotype. V usage is TRBV7-2 and J usage is TRBJ1-4, with D possibly TRBD1 on 5 matching bases. V lost 1 base, J lost 3 bases, and 15 bases lay in between. This CDR3 is built from 17 residues. Germline V gives CDR1 SGHTA, CDR2 FQGNSA. The CDR3 DNA is TGTGCCAGCAGCTTAGGGGCAGGGAGAAGGGCTAATGAAAAACTGTTTTTT. This encodes CASSLGAGRRANEKLFF.

Ten or more counts support this clonotype. This chain connects TRBV6-5 to TRBJ1-1; D is perhaps TRBD1 (6 bases). The CDR3 extends over 14 amino acids. The ends were cut back, 1 base at V and 1 base at J, with 7 bases in the middle. Germline CDR1 is MNHEY and CDR2 is SVGAGI. CDR3 DNA sequence: TGTGCCAGCAGTTACTGGGGACAGAACACTGAAGCTTTCTTT. Amino acids: CASSYWGQNTEAFF.

The CDR3, as DNA: TGTGCCAGCCGAGCAATTGGCAGGGTCAACAGTCAGCCCCAGCATTTT. It is translated as CASRAIGRVNSQPQHF. The rearrangement uses TRBV28 and TRBJ1-5, with D perhaps TRBD1 (5 bases). The germline gives CDR1 MDHEN, CDR2 SYDVKM. With 8 bases removed from V and 6 bases from J, the gap between germline ends came to 23 bases. CDR3 size: 16 residues.

The J gene is TRBJ2-1, the V gene TRBV9; D remains unclear. Germline values: CDR1 SGDLS, CDR2 YYNGEE. Trimming stripped 4 bases from V and 9 bases from J, with 14 bases between. The CDR3 totals 13 residues. CDR3 amino acids: CASSLAPMPEQFF. As DNA, the CDR3 is TGTGCCAGCAGCTTAGCTCCCATGCCTGAGCAGTTCTTC. Based on the CDR3 plus reference TRBV9 and TRBJ2-1, the full variable domain is DSGVTQTPKHLITATGQRVTLRCSPRSGDLSVYWYQQSLDQGLQFLIQYYNGEERAKGNILERFSAQQFPDLHSELNLSSLELGDSALYFCASSLAPMPEQFFGPGTRLTVL.

In this sample, this clonotype turned up many times. The chain combines TRBV11-2 with TRBJ1-6; no definite D call. The V and J ends lost 2 bases and 5 bases respectively, with 7 bases between them. Looked up from germline, CDR1 is SGHAT and CDR2 is FQNNGV. The CDR3 covers 14 residues. The CDR3 DNA is TGTGCCAGCAGCTTAACTCGCGATAATTCACCCCTCCACTTT. Its protein is CASSLTRDNSPLHF.